Reported below is one T cell receptor beta chain. V was shortened by 7 bases and J by 0 bases, with 7 bases between the two germline ends. The CDR3 extends over 13 amino acids. CDR1 and CDR2 from the germline V gene are LNHDA and SQIVND (reference sequence). From the RT-PCR reads, TCRdb called clonotypes with MiXCR, one entry per CDR3 protein. Among 4,000 or so distinct CDR3 sequences, 34% were seen once, and the ten largest hold 4.5% to 5.5%. The receptor comes from a female donor with primary Sjogren's syndrome. V is TRBV19 and J is TRBJ2-1; D is unresolved. Material for sequencing was memory CD4+ T cells from salivary gland. The CDR3 nucleotides read TGTGCCAGTAACCCGGGCTCCTACAATGAGCAGTTCTTC. This encodes CASNPGSYNEQFF. Together with reference TRBV19 and TRBJ2-1, the CDR3 gives the full variable domain: DGGITQSPKYLFRKEGQNVTLSCEQNLNHDAMYWYRQDPGQGLRLIYYSQIVNDFQKGDIAEGYSVSREKKESFPLTVTSAQKNPTAFYLCASNPGSYNEQFFGPGTRLTVL.